This is a list of T cell receptor beta chains from one sample in a study of blood T cell repertoires in COVID-19. Sequencing was performed with immunoSEQ multiplex PCR; in TCRdb, only in-frame clones are kept and a portion is missing. This sample has 210,000 or so clones, with roughly nine tenths found just once. Sequencing was done on a sample of PBMCs or T cells enriched from blood (not recorded which). These receptors all come from a woman aged 45-65 years in a cohort exposed to, infected with or recovered from COVID-19 (not recorded which). CDR3s include the opening cysteine and the closing phenylalanine or tryptophan. D genes are given only for firm matches. Clone size is given for some rows only: seen once, a few or many times, or a class if the clone is expanded.

NA	NA	13	TRBV6-4	TRBJ1-1	CASSLIAGGEAFF	TGTGCCAGCAGTTTGATAGCGGGAGGTGAAGCTTTCTTT
NA	NA	14	TRBV5-1	TRBJ1-6	CASRADLSNSPLHF	TGCGCCAGCAGGGCAGATCTTTCAAATTCACCCCTCCACTTT
NA	TRBD1	15	TRBV19	TRBJ1-1	CASSKGAGTQTEAFF	TGTGCCAGTAGCAAGGGGGCTGGTACGCAAACTGAAGCTTTCTTT
NA	NA	13	TRBV7-9	TRBJ1-1	CASSFSGNTEAFF	TGTGCCAGCAGTTTCTCAGGGAACACTGAAGCTTTCTTT
NA	NA	16	TRBV19	TRBJ1-6	CASSATPGKSGSPLHF	TGTGCCAGTAGTGCTACACCGGGAAAGAGTGGTTCACCCCTCCACTTT
NA	NA	15	TRBV19	TRBJ2-3	CASSIGGPGTDTQYF	TGTGCCAGTAGTATAGGCGGGCCAGGCACAGATACGCAGTATTTT
NA	NA	16	TRBV18	TRBJ1-4	CASSPPLGQTNEKLFF	TGTGCCAGCTCACCACCGCTCGGACAGACTAATGAAAAACTGTTTTTT
NA	NA	14	TRBV21-1	TRBJ1-4	CASSNKLGNEKLFF	TGTGCCAGCAGCAATAAGCTAGGTAATGAAAAACTGTTTTTT
NA	NA	15	TRBV4-3	TRBJ2-5	CASSQDTQGGETQYF	TGCGCCAGCAGCCAAGACACCCAGGGCGGAGAGACCCAGTACTTC
NA	TRBD1	18	TRBV3-1/TRBV3-2	TRBJ2-2	CASSPPGTGKQDTGELFF	TGTGCCAGCAGCCCCCCCGGGACAGGGAAGCAGGACACCGGGGAGCTGTTTTTT
NA	TRBD1	15	TRBV19	TRBJ2-1	CASSIEGQGLDEQFF	TGTGCCAGTAGTATAGAGGGACAGGGTTTGGATGAGCAGTTCTTC
NA	TRBD1	15	TRBV28	TRBJ2-7	CASSPGQGNSYEQYF	TGTGCCAGCAGCCCGGGACAGGGGAACTCCTACGAGCAGTACTTC
NA	TRBD1	16	TRBV5-1	TRBJ2-2	CASSSRGQGRTGELFF	TGCGCCAGCAGCTCACGGGGACAGGGGAGAACCGGGGAGCTGTTTTTT
NA	TRBD1	13	TRBV29-1	TRBJ2-1	CSAGQGRGNEQFF	TGCAGCGCTGGACAGGGAAGGGGCAATGAGCAGTTCTTC
NA	TRBD1	17	TRBV4-2	TRBJ1-5	CASSRNLGQGADQPQHF	TGTGCCAGCAGCCGAAACCTGGGACAGGGGGCCGATCAGCCCCAGCATTTT
NA	TRBD2	13	TRBV7-3	TRBJ2-1	CASSRLAGDEQFF	TGTGCCAGCAGTCGACTAGCGGGGGATGAGCAGTTCTTC
NA	NA	13	TRBV7-6	TRBJ1-3	CASSSVHGNTIYF	TGTGCCAGCAGCAGTGTACACGGAAACACCATATATTTT
NA	TRBD2	15	TRBV9	TRBJ2-5	CASSVGGGAGETQYF	TGTGCCAGCAGCGTTGGCGGGGGGGCCGGTGAGACCCAGTACTTC
NA	TRBD1	16	TRBV18	TRBJ1-3	CASSPAGQGSGNTIYF	TGTGCCAGCTCACCAGCGGGACAGGGTTCTGGAAACACCATATATTTT
NA	TRBD1	19	TRBV4-3	TRBJ1-1	CASSQDLLKTGGLDTEAFF	TGCGCCAGCAGCCAAGATTTGCTAAAGACAGGGGGCCTGGACACTGAAGCTTTCTTT
once	NA	14	TRBV19	TRBJ1-1	CASSIITGNTEAFF	TGTGCCAGTAGTATTATTACGGGGAACACTGAAGCTTTCTTT
NA	NA	14	TRBV2	TRBJ1-5	CASSDGAGNQPQHF	TGTGCCAGCAGTGATGGGGCAGGGAATCAGCCCCAGCATTTT
NA	TRBD1	14	TRBV20-1	TRBJ2-7	CSASGAGGYDEQYF	TGCAGTGCTAGTGGTGCAGGGGGCTACGACGAGCAGTACTTC
NA	NA	13	TRBV7-2	TRBJ2-1	CASSLQTRVGQFF	TGTGCCAGCAGCTTACAGACTAGGGTGGGGCAGTTCTTC
NA	TRBD1	17	TRBV18	TRBJ2-7	CASSPLPSTGGAHEQYF	TGTGCCAGCTCACCCCTTCCTTCGACAGGGGGGGCTCACGAGCAGTACTTC
NA	TRBD1	14	TRBV6-2/TRBV6-3	TRBJ2-7	CASSADRGTLEQYF	TGTGCCAGCAGTGCGGACAGGGGGACCCTCGAGCAGTACTTC
NA	NA	15	TRBV5-5	TRBJ1-1	CASSLGARVDTEAFF	TGTGCCAGCAGCTTGGGCGCCAGGGTGGACACTGAAGCTTTCTTT
NA	TRBD2	17	TRBV7-2	TRBJ2-5	CASSKMLAGGYQETQYF	TGTGCCAGCAGCAAGATGCTAGCGGGGGGGTACCAAGAGACCCAGTACTTC
NA	TRBD1	14	TRBV7-9	TRBJ1-1	CASSLLTGGTEAFF	TGTGCCAGCAGCTTATTGACAGGGGGCACTGAAGCTTTCTTT
NA	TRBD2	19	TRBV13	TRBJ2-1	CASSTALSTSGGPNNEQFF	TGTGCCAGCAGCACCGCCCTCTCGACTAGCGGGGGCCCAAACAATGAGCAGTTCTTC
NA	TRBD1	16	TRBV6-4	TRBJ1-1	CASSKDAGQLNTEAFF	TGTGCCAGCAGTAAAGACGCGGGACAGCTAAACACTGAAGCTTTCTTT
NA	NA	13	TRBV5-1	TRBJ1-3	CASGGGSGNTIYF	TGCGCCAGCGGGGGCGGCTCTGGAAACACCATATATTTT
NA	TRBD1	16	TRBV2	TRBJ2-1	CASSPRDRVGGNEQFF	TGTGCCAGCAGTCCCCGGGACAGGGTGGGGGGCAATGAGCAGTTCTTC
once	TRBD1	16	TRBV6-4	TRBJ1-3	CASSDNRGFSGNTIYF	TGTGCCAGCAGTGATAACAGGGGATTCTCTGGAAACACCATATATTTT
NA	TRBD1	15	TRBV4-2	TRBJ1-5	CASSQDGQGSQPQHF	TGTGCCAGCAGCCAAGACGGACAGGGTAGTCAGCCCCAGCATTTT
few	NA	18	TRBV27	TRBJ2-2	CASSLSPHPGGNTGELFF	TGTGCCAGCAGTTTATCGCCCCACCCGGGGGGCAACACCGGGGAGCTGTTTTTT
many	NA	16	TRBV11-2	TRBJ1-2	CASSPVRQPTNYGYTF	TGTGCCAGCAGCCCGGTTAGACAGCCCACAAACTATGGCTACACCTTC
NA	TRBD1	15	TRBV19	TRBJ1-5	CASSTGTGRNQPQHF	TGTGCCAGTAGTACAGGGACAGGGAGGAATCAGCCCCAGCATTTT
NA	NA	14	TRBV3-1/TRBV3-2	TRBJ2-5	CASSQEKGIVTQYF	TGTGCCAGCAGCCAAGAGAAGGGGATCGTGACCCAGTACTTC